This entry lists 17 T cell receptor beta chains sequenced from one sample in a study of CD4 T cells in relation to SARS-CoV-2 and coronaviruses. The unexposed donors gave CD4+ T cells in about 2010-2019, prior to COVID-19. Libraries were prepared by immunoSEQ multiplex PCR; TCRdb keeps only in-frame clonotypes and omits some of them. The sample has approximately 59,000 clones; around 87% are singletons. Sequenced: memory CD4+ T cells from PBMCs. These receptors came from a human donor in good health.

The CDR3 reads CASSRDAGGNEKLFF. CDR3 sequence (DNA): TGTGCCAGCAGCCGCGACGCAGGGGGAAATGAAAAACTGTTTTTT. The genes are TRBV11-2 and TRBJ1-4; 7 nucleotides agree with TRBD1. The CDR3 has 15 residues. V gave up 5 bases and J gave up 5 bases; unmatched junction bases: 8. Germline loops: CDR1 SGHAT, CDR2 FQNNGV.

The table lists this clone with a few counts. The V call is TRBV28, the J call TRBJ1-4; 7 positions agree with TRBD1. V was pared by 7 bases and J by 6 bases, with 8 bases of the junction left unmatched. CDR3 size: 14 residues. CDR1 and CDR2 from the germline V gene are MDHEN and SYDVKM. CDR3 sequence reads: CASNPPGGDEKLFF. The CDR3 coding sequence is TGTGCCAGCAATCCTCCAGGGGGTGATGAAAAACTGTTTTTT. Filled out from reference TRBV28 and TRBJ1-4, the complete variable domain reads DVKVTQSSRYLVKRTGEKVFLECVQDMDHENMFWYRQDPGLGLRLIYFSYDVKMKEKGDIPEGYSVSREKKERFSLILESASTNQTSMYLCASNPPGGDEKLFFGSGTQLSVL.

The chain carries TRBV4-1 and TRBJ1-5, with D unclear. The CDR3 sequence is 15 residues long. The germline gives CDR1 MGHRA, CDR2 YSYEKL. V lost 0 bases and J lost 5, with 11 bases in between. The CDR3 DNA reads TGCGCCAGCAGCCAAGATTGGCGCCAATATCAGCCCCAGCATTTT. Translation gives CASSQDWRQYQPQHF.

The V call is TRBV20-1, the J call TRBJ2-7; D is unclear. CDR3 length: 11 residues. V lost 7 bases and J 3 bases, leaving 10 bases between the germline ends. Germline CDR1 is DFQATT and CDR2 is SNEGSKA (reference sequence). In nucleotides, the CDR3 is TGCAGTGTACGGATGGGCTACGAGCAGTACTTC. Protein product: CSVRMGYEQYF.

The CDR3 loop is CASSSGNTEAFF. Here the CDR3 DNA reads TGTGCCAGCAGTTCAGGGAACACTGAAGCTTTCTTT. V is TRBV6-5 and J is TRBJ1-1; D not certain. Germline values: CDR1 MNHEY, CDR2 SVGAGI. Trimming shortened V by 4 bases and J by 1 base, and 4 bases separated the two germline ends. This CDR3 contains 12 residues.

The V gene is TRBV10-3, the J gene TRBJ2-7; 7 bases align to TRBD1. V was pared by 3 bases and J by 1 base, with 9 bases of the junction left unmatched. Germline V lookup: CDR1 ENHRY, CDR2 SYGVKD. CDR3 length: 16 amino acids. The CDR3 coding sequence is TGTGCCATCAGTGATCTAGACAGGGCTGGATCCTACGAGCAGTACTTC. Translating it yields CAISDLDRAGSYEQYF.

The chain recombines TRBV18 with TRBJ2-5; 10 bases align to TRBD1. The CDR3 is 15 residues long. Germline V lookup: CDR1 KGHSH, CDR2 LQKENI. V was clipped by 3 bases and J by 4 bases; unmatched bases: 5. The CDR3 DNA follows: TGTGCCAGCTCACCGACAGGGGGCGGATTAGAGACCCAGTACTTC. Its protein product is CASSPTGGGLETQYF. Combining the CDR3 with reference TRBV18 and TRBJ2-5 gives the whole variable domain NAGVMQNPRHLVRRRGQEARLRCSPMKGHSHVYWYRQLPEEGLKFMVYLQKENIIDESGMPKERFSAEFPKEGPSILRIQQVVRGDSAAYFCASSPTGGGLETQYFGPGTRLLVL.

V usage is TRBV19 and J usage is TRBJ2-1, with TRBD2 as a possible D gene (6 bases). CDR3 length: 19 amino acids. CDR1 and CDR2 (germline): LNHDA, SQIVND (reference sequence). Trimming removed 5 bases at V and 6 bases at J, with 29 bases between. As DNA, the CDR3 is TGTGCCAGTAGTCCCAGACAGACCCAGACTAGTCAAGGAGGCAATGAGCAGTTCTTC. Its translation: CASSPRQTQTSQGGNEQFF.

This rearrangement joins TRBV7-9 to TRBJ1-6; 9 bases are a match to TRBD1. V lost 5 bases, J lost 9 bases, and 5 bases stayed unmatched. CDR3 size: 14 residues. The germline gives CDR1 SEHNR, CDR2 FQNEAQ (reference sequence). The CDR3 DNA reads TGTGCCAGCAGCCAGGGACAGGGAATTTCACCCCTCCACTTT. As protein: CASSQGQGISPLHF.

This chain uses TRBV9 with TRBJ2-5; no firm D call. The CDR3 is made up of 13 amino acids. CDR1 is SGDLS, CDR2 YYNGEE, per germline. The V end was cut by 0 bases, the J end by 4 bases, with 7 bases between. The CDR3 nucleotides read TGTGCCAGCAGCGTAGGTCATACAGAGACCCAGTACTTC. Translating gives CASSVGHTETQYF. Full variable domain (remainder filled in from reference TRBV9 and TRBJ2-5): DSGVTQTPKHLITATGQRVTLRCSPRSGDLSVYWYQQSLDQGLQFLIQYYNGEERAKGNILERFSAQQFPDLHSELNLSSLELGDSALYFCASSVGHTETQYFGPGTRLLVL.

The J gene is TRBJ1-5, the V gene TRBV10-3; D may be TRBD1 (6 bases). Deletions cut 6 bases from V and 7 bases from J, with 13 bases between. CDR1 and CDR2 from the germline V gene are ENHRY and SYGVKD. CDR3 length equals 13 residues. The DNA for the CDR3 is TGTGCCATCAGGGACAGTGTGTCGCAGCCCCAGCATTTT. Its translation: CAIRDSVSQPQHF.

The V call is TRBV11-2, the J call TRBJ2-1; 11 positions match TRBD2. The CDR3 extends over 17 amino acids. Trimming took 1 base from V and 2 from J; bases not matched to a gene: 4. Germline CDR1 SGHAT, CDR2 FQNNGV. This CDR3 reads CASSLVGTSGTYNEQFF. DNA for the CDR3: TGTGCCAGCAGCTTAGTTGGGACTAGCGGTACCTACAATGAGCAGTTCTTC. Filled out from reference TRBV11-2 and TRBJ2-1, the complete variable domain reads EAGVAQSPRYKIIEKRQSVAFWCNPISGHATLYWYQQILGQGPKLLIQFQNNGVVDDSQLPKDRFSAERLKGVDSTLKIQPAKLEDSAVYLCASSLVGTSGTYNEQFFGPGTRLTVL.

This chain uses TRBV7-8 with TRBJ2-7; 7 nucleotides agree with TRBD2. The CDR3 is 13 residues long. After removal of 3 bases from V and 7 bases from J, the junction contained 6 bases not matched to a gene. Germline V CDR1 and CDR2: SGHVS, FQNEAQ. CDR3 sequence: CASSFLAREEQYF. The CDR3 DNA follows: TGTGCCAGCAGCTTCCTAGCGCGGGAGGAGCAGTACTTC.

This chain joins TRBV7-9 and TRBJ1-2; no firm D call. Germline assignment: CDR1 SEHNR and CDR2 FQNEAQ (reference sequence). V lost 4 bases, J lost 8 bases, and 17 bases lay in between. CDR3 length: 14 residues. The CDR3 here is CASSSARQVRGYTF. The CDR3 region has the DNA TGTGCCAGCAGCTCCGCACGGCAGGTTAGGGGCTACACCTTC.

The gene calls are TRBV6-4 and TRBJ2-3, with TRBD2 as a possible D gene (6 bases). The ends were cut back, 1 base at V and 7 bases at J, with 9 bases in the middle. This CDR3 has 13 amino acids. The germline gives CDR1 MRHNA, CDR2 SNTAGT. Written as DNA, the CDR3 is TGTGCCAGCAGTGACTTAGGAGGGAATACGCAGTATTTT. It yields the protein CASSDLGGNTQYF.

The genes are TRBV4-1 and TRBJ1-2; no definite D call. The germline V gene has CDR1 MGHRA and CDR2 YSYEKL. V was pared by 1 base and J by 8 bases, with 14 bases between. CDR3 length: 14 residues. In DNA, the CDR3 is TGCGCCAGCAGCCAAGCCGGTTTTCGGGAGGGCTACACCTTC. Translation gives CASSQAGFREGYTF.

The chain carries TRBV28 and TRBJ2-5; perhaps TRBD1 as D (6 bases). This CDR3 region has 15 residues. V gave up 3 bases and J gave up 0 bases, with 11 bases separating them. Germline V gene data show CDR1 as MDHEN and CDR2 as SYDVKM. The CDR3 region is CASSFPGQYQETQYF. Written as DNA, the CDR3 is TGTGCCAGCAGTTTTCCCGGACAGTACCAAGAGACCCAGTACTTC. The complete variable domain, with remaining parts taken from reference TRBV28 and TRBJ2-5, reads DVKVTQSSRYLVKRTGEKVFLECVQDMDHENMFWYRQDPGLGLRLIYFSYDVKMKEKGDIPEGYSVSREKKERFSLILESASTNQTSMYLCASSFPGQYQETQYFGPGTRLLVL.